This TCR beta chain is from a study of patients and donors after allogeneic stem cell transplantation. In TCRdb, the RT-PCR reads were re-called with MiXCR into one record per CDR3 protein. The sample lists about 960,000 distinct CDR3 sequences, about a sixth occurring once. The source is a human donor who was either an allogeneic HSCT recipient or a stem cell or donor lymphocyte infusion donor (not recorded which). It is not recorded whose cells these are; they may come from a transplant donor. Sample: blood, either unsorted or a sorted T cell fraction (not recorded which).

The CDR3 protein is CAISDSVALMNTYEQYF. CDR3 nucleotide sequence: TGTGCCATCAGTGATTCTGTGGCGTTGATGAACACCTACGAGCAGTACTTC. The rearrangement uses TRBV10-3 and TRBJ2-7; D gene unclear. The CDR3 has 17 residues. Germline V gene data show CDR1 as ENHRY and CDR2 as SYGVKD. Between the trimmed V and J ends, which lost 3 bases and 2 bases, there was a span of 20 bases.